The entry that follows covers one T cell receptor beta chain sequence. CDR1 and CDR2 from the germline V gene are LNHDA and SQIVND (reference sequence). V lost 6 bases to trimming and J lost 0 bases, with 20 bases between them. This CDR3 is 17 amino acids long. The data were taken from a study of blood T cell repertoires in COVID-19. Across the study: The samples span acute and convalescent COVID-19 from the United States, Italy and Spain.

Profiling relied on immunoSEQ multiplex PCR, and the TCRdb table lists in-frame clones only, not all of them. Altogether under 120,000 clones are present, more than 80% being singletons, with the ten largest covering about 30%. The clonotype originates from a woman of 80 years or more with acute or convalescent COVID-19. The J gene is TRBJ2-5, the V gene TRBV19; D may be TRBD1 (5 bases). The source material was peripheral blood. CDR3 in DNA: TGTGCCAGTAGCGAAGGGGTGGCAGGCGCATACCAAGAGACCCAGTACTTC. It translates to CASSEGVAGAYQETQYF.